A selection of T cell receptor beta chains follows, all from one sample in a study of T cell responses to AZD1222 COVID-19 vaccine. Data came from immunoSEQ multiplex PCR; TCRdb stores just in-frame clones and leaves some out. The sample consists of some 97,000 clones, less than 90% of them appearing once. This sample comprised peripheral blood, obtained on day 0 of AZD1222 vaccination. All receptors come from an adult in good health. Each CDR3 is given with its conserved first and last residue. A D gene is named only where the DNA matches it firmly. Rows give clone size only sometimes, using once, few, many, or a class for an expanded clone.

V gene	clone size	D gene	J gene	CDR3 DNA	CDR3 protein
TRBV5-1	once	NA	TRBJ1-1	TGCGCCAGCAGCTTGGGAGAGGGGGTTTACCAAACCGGGACCAAAGCTTTCTTT	CASSLGEGVYQTGTKAFF
TRBV7-9	NA	NA	TRBJ2-2	TGTGCCAGCAGCTTAGGCAGAACCACCGGGGAGCTGTTTTTT	CASSLGRTTGELFF
TRBV3-1/TRBV3-2	NA	TRBD1	TRBJ1-2	TGTGCCAGCAGCCAGGGACAGGGCTACACCTTC	CASSQGQGYTF
TRBV24-1	NA	TRBD1	TRBJ1-1	TGTGCCACCAGTGCTACAGGGGGCAACACTGAAGCTTTCTTT	CATSATGGNTEAFF
TRBV29-1	NA	TRBD2	TRBJ2-2	TGCAGCGCTGGGACTAGCGGGGGGGTTACCGGGGAGCTGTTTTTT	CSAGTSGGVTGELFF
TRBV9	NA	NA	TRBJ2-1	TGTGCCAGCAGCTCTAGGAGCGGCTCCTACAATGAGCAGTTCTTC	CASSSRSGSYNEQFF
TRBV7-8	once	TRBD2	TRBJ2-7	TGTGCCAGCAGCTTAAGGCGGGAGGGCCACTACGAGCAGTACTTC	CASSLRREGHYEQYF
TRBV7-8	NA	TRBD2	TRBJ2-7	TGTGCCAGCAGCACGGGGGAGGGCCTAATTGGGCAGTACTTC	CASSTGEGLIGQYF
TRBV6-2/TRBV6-3	NA	NA	TRBJ1-1	TGTGCCAGCAGCCCTTGGCCGCGCACTGAAGCTTTCTTT	CASSPWPRTEAFF
TRBV29-1	NA	NA	TRBJ2-5	TGCAGCGTCCTAGCCGAGGGGGTCTTGCAAGAGACCCAGTACTTC	CSVLAEGVLQETQYF
TRBV5-4	few	NA	TRBJ2-5	TGTGCCAGCAGCAGGAGGACTACCGGGCTGTTGGAGACCCAGTACTTC	CASSRRTTGLLETQYF
TRBV4-1	once	NA	TRBJ1-1	TGCGCCAGCAGCCAAACCTTAGGCAGGGCGAACACTGAAGCTTTCTTT	CASSQTLGRANTEAFF
TRBV3-1/TRBV3-2	NA	TRBD1	TRBJ2-7	TGTGCCAGCAGCCGGGCTCCCGGGACAGACTACGAGCAGTACTTC	CASSRAPGTDYEQYF
TRBV7-2	NA	NA	TRBJ2-7	TGTGCCAGCAGCTTCGGTTGGGGCTACGAGCAGTACTTC	CASSFGWGYEQYF
TRBV7-3	NA	TRBD1	TRBJ1-2	TGTGCCAGCAGCTCTGGACAGGGAGCTAACTATGGCTACACCTTC	CASSSGQGANYGYTF
TRBV5-1	NA	TRBD1	TRBJ2-1	TGCGCCAGCAGCTCAAGGCCCGGGACAGGGACCTACAATGAGCAGTTCTTC	CASSSRPGTGTYNEQFF
TRBV24-1	NA	NA	TRBJ2-2	TGTGCCACCAGTGATTTTACGGGCGTCACCGGGGAGCTGTTTTTT	CATSDFTGVTGELFF
TRBV21-1	NA	NA	TRBJ2-1	TGTGCCAGCAGCAAAGGGAGGGGGAGCAGATCCTACAATGAGCAGTTCTTC	CASSKGRGSRSYNEQFF
TRBV7-8	NA	NA	TRBJ2-4	TGTGCCAGCAGCTTAGAACCCGACCCTTCGGCCAAAAACATTCAGTACTTC	CASSLEPDPSAKNIQYF
TRBV11-3	NA	NA	TRBJ1-3	TGTGCCAGCAGCTTACAGGGTGTCCTCTCTGGAAACACCATATATTTT	CASSLQGVLSGNTIYF
TRBV5-8	NA	TRBD1	TRBJ2-6	TGTGCCAGCACCCTAGCTAGGGACAGCCATACTGGGGCCAACGTCCTGACTTTC	CASTLARDSHTGANVLTF
TRBV7-9	few	NA	TRBJ2-1	TGTGCCAGCAGCTTAGCAAGCTACAATGAGCAGTTCTTC	CASSLASYNEQFF
TRBV5-6	NA	TRBD2	TRBJ2-7	TGTGCCAGCAGCTCGACTAGCGGGAGCTACGAGCAGTACTTC	CASSSTSGSYEQYF
TRBV30	NA	TRBD1	TRBJ1-6	TGTGCCTCTGGACAGGGTAATTCACCCCTCCACTTT	CASGQGNSPLHF
TRBV5-1	few	NA	TRBJ1-4	TGCGCCAGCAGTAATGAGGGGGCAACTAATGAAAAACTGTTTTTT	CASSNEGATNEKLFF
TRBV28	NA	NA	TRBJ1-4	TGTGCCAGCAGTTTGCTGGTTTGGGGTGAAAAACTGTTTTTT	CASSLLVWGEKLFF
TRBV24-1	NA	NA	TRBJ1-2	TGTGCCACCAGTGATCATGACACTCCAGATGGCTACACCTTC	CATSDHDTPDGYTF
TRBV10-1	NA	NA	TRBJ2-2	TGCGCCAGCAGTTCGGGGGGCGGAAACACCGGGGAGCTGTTTTTT	CASSSGGGNTGELFF
TRBV30	NA	TRBD1	TRBJ1-2	TGTGCCTGGAGGTTTCGGGACAGAACTTACTATGGCTACACCTTC	CAWRFRDRTYYGYTF
TRBV11-2	NA	NA	TRBJ2-7	TGTGCCAGCAGCTTAGGCGGCGTCGAGCAGTACTTC	CASSLGGVEQYF
TRBV3-1/TRBV3-2	NA	TRBD1	TRBJ1-5	TGTGCCAGCAGCCAGGGACAGGGAGTACGGGGCCAGCCCCAGCATTTT	CASSQGQGVRGQPQHF
TRBV5-1	NA	NA	TRBJ2-3	TGCGCCAGCGGGGCGGTTGGAGATACGCAGTATTTT	CASGAVGDTQYF
TRBV7-9	NA	NA	TRBJ1-2	TGTGCCAGCAGCTTAGGGGCAGGCCCCGGCTACACCTTC	CASSLGAGPGYTF
TRBV19	NA	TRBD1	TRBJ1-2	TGTGCCAGTAGTATGGGGCCAGGGGGCGTCTATGGCTACACCTTC	CASSMGPGGVYGYTF
TRBV12-3/TRBV12-4	NA	TRBD1	TRBJ1-3	TGTGCCAGCAGTCAGGGGGCTGGAAACACCATATATTTT	CASSQGAGNTIYF
TRBV19	NA	TRBD1	TRBJ2-2	TGTGCCAGTAGTATACCGGGACAGCCGAACACCGGGGAGCTGTTTTTT	CASSIPGQPNTGELFF
TRBV30	NA	TRBD1	TRBJ1-1	TGTGCCTGGATCGACACCGACAGGGTCGCTGAAGCTTTCTTT	CAWIDTDRVAEAFF
TRBV5-4	NA	TRBD2	TRBJ2-7	TGTGCCAGCAGCTTGGGGGGACTAGCGGGCGCCGAGCAGTACTTC	CASSLGGLAGAEQYF
TRBV6-5	NA	NA	TRBJ2-1	TGTGCCAGCGAAAGAGGGGGAGGGTACAATGAGCAGTTCTTC	CASERGGGYNEQFF
TRBV5-1	NA	NA	TRBJ2-7	TGCGCCAGCAGCACTGGATTCAGTCAGGGCGAGCAGTACTTC	CASSTGFSQGEQYF
TRBV6-5	NA	NA	TRBJ1-1	TGTGCCAGCCGATTGAACAGGGATTACACTGAAGCTTTCTTT	CASRLNRDYTEAFF
TRBV20-1	NA	TRBD1	TRBJ1-2	TGCAGTGCTAGTGCCCGGGACAGGGGAAACTATGGCTACACCTTC	CSASARDRGNYGYTF
TRBV3-1/TRBV3-2	NA	TRBD1	TRBJ1-2	TGTGCCAGCAGCCCGACAGGGGTTCTCTATGGCTACACCTTC	CASSPTGVLYGYTF
TRBV5-1	NA	NA	TRBJ2-1	TGCGCCAGCAGGGCGGAGGGACAGACCTCGGGTAGTTCCTACAATGAGCAGTTCTTC	CASRAEGQTSGSSYNEQFF
TRBV11-3	NA	TRBD2	TRBJ2-1	TGTGCCAGCAGCTGGGGCGGGAGGGCGGATGAGCAGTTCTTC	CASSWGGRADEQFF